Each of the 12 T cell receptor beta chains below was sequenced from the same sample in a study of T cell repertoires in cytomegalovirus infection. TCRdb ran MiXCR on the reads and lists one entry per CDR3 protein. The sample consists of about 320,000 distinct CDR3 sequences, over 7.5% of them appearing once. Sequencing input: PBMCs. These receptors were taken from a human donor in good health (CMV status not recorded). Some clones in this sample may be carry-over from other donors' samples.

This clonotype was counted at least ten times. The CDR3 region is CASSFGTANQPQHF. DNA for the CDR3: TGTGCCAGCAGCTTTGGGACAGCCAATCAGCCCCAGCATTTT. The V call is TRBV12-3 or TRBV12-4, the J call TRBJ1-5, with 7 bases lining up with TRBD1. Germline trimming cut 6 bases from V and 3 bases from J; bases unmatched to any gene: 5. The CDR3 has 14 amino acids.

The chain couples TRBV5-1 to TRBJ1-1; no clear D gene. The germline gives CDR1 SGHRS, CDR2 YFSETQ. Trimming removed 6 bases at V and 1 base at J, with 13 bases between. CDR3 length equals 14 residues. The CDR3 loop reads CASKGSEGNTEAFF. CDR3 coding DNA: TGCGCCAGCAAAGGATCTGAAGGGAACACTGAAGCTTTCTTT.

This clonotype was found a few times. This chain connects TRBV11-1 to TRBJ2-1, with 9 bases lining up with TRBD1. Per the germline V gene, CDR1 is SGHAT and CDR2 is FQDESV (reference sequence). This CDR3 is built from 16 residues. After removal of 4 bases from V and 7 bases from J, the junction contained 11 bases not matched to a gene. The CDR3 DNA reads TGTGCCAGCAGCTCAAGGCGGGGACAGGGTTCAAATGAGCAGTTCTTC. It specifies CASSSRRGQGSNEQFF. The full variable domain, with the rest looked up from reference TRBV11-1 and TRBJ2-1, is EAEVAQSPRYKITEKSQAVAFWCDPISGHATLYWYRQILGQGPELLVQFQDESVVDDSQLPKDRFSAERLKGVDSTLKIQPAELGDSAMYLCASSSRRGQGSNEQFFGPGTRLTVL.

This clonotype occurred a few times. The V and J genes are TRBV7-9 and TRBJ1-1, with 7 bases matching TRBD1. V lost 3 bases, J lost 5 bases, and 9 bases stayed unmatched. CDR3 length: 15 residues. Per the germline V gene, CDR1 is SEHNR and CDR2 is FQNEAQ (reference sequence). This CDR3 reads CASSFKRQGWTEAFF. The CDR3 DNA reads as TGTGCCAGCAGCTTCAAAAGACAGGGTTGGACTGAAGCTTTCTTT.

This sequence joins TRBV6-2 or TRBV6-3 and TRBJ2-7, with D perhaps matching TRBD1 (5 bases). V was cut by 7 bases and J by 0 bases, with 16 bases left in between. There are 15 residues in the CDR3. CDR1 MNHEY and CDR2 SVGEGT come from the germline V gene. The CDR3, as DNA: TGTGCCAGCACCCTCTCCAGGGAACCCTCCTACGAGCAGTACTTC. This codes for CASTLSREPSYEQYF.

This clonotype has only a few counts. The chain is built from TRBV20-1 and TRBJ2-1, with TRBD2 identical over 7 bases. The CDR3 runs 15 residues. Trimming removed 4 bases from V and 2 bases from J; junction bases left unmatched: 8. The germline V gene encodes CDR1 DFQATT and CDR2 SNEGSKA (reference sequence). CDR3 DNA sequence: TGCAGTGCTACAACCGGGAGGACCCCCTACAATGAGCAGTTCTTC. This gives the protein CSATTGRTPYNEQFF.

This sequence joins TRBV11-2 and TRBJ2-6, with no clear D. Trimming took off 4 bases at V and 3 bases at J, with 4 bases between the two ends. The CDR3 is 13 amino acids. Germline CDR1 reads SGHAT; CDR2 reads FQNNGV. The CDR3: CASSSDGANVLTF. Here the CDR3 DNA reads TGTGCCAGCAGCTCTGATGGGGCCAACGTCCTGACTTTC.

Ten or more counts support this clonotype. V usage is TRBV4-1 and J usage is TRBJ1-2, with 8 bases lining up with TRBD1. Losses at the gene ends were 3 bases for V and 8 bases for J; bases not matched to a gene: 14. CDR1 MGHRA and CDR2 YSYEKL come from the germline V gene. This CDR3 contains 16 residues. As DNA, the CDR3 is TGCGCCAGCAGCCATAACCCAGGACAGGGAAAAGAGGGCTACACCTTC. It translates to CASSHNPGQGKEGYTF.

This clonotype was observed at least ten times. V and J are TRBV7-2 and TRBJ1-5; D unresolved. Germline V gene data show CDR1 as SGHTA and CDR2 as FQGNSA. CDR3 length equals 13 residues. Trimming stripped 5 bases from V and 3 bases from J, with 8 bases between. The CDR3 coding sequence is TGTGCCAGCAGCGCAGAGCCCAATCAGCCCCAGCATTTT. This gives the protein CASSAEPNQPQHF.

At least ten counts were recorded for this clonotype. The V call is TRBV10-3, the J call TRBJ2-3, with 9 nucleotides matching TRBD2. CDR3 size: 18 residues. The J segment lost 6 bases and the V segment lost 6 bases, leaving 19 bases of the junction unmatched. In germline, CDR1 is ENHRY, CDR2 SYGVKD. Here the CDR3 DNA reads TGTGCCATCAGCGCCCCCGTATTCAGGGGACTAGCCACCGATACGCAGTATTTT. Protein sequence: CAISAPVFRGLATDTQYF.

This clonotype has ten or more counts. The V call is TRBV7-9, the J call TRBJ1-3; no reliable D call. CDR3 length equals 15 residues. Trimming shortened V by 0 bases and J by 4 bases, and 10 bases separated the two germline ends. Germline loops: CDR1 SEHNR, CDR2 FQNEAQ (reference sequence). The CDR3: CASSLAGRPGNTIYF. CDR3 sequence (DNA): TGTGCCAGCAGCTTAGCTGGGCGTCCGGGAAACACCATATATTTT.

The genes are TRBV27 and TRBJ1-1; the D gene is possibly TRBD1 (5 bases). This CDR3 region has 12 residues. Between the trimmed V and J ends, which lost 6 bases and 3 bases, there was a span of 8 bases. CDR1 is MNHEY, CDR2 SMNVEV, per germline (reference sequence). The CDR3 region is CASRGGYTEAFF. The CDR3 region has the DNA TGTGCCAGCAGGGGGGGTTACACTGAAGCTTTCTTT.